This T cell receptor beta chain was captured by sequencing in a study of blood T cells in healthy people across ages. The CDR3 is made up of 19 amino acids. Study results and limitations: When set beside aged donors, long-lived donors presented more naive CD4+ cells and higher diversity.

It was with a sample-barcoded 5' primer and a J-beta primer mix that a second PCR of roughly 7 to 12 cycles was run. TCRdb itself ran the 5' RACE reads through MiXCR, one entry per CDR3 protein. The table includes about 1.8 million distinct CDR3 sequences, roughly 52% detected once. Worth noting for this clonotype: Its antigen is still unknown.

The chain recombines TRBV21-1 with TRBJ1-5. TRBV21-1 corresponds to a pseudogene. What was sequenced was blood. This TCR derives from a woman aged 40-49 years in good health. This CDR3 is CASSKPSRESLRSNQPQHF. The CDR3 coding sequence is TGTGCCAGCAGCAAACCATCGAGGGAGAGCCTTCGGAGCAATCAGCCCCAGCATTTT.